The sequence of this TCR beta chain was determined in a study of cytomegalovirus exposure and HLA in healthy donors. Study-level findings and limits: Owing to their indistinguishability, certain V segments, notably TRBV6-2 and TRBV6-3, were excluded.

As regards this clone: Antigen specificity is unknown.

The study ran its PCR with 60 Vbeta and 13 Jbeta primers. Using immunoSEQ multiplex PCR, the repertoire was profiled, and TCRdb retains in-frame clones only, with some absent. The table shows 140,000 or so clones, with over 8% occurring only once. Looked up from germline, CDR1 is MNHEY and CDR2 is SVGAGI. The CDR3 is 15 residues long. The junction had 4 bases not matched to a gene; V was cut back by 0 bases and J by 4 bases. The source material was PBMCs. The source is a male donor in good health and CMV-seronegative. This chain joins TRBV6-5 and TRBJ1-1, with 8 bases aligning to TRBD1. The DNA for the CDR3 is TGTGCCAGCAGTTACTCGACAGGGGTTGGCACTGAAGCTTTCTTT. Its translation: CASSYSTGVGTEAFF.